What follows are 6 T cell receptor beta chains derived from one specimen sequenced in a study of beta chain features in type 1 diabetes (dated by TCRdb to 2016 to 2019). The full study reports these points: A moderate but significant shortening of TCRB CDR3 length was observed in type 1 diabetes patients in all four CD4+ subsets.

Libraries came from the immunoSEQ multiplex PCR assay. The entire isolated RNA was reverse transcribed using the High Capacity cDNA Reverse Transcription Kit, and thus expressed TCRB transcripts were sequenced. TCRdb retrieved this table from immuneACCESS and kept in-frame rearrangements only. Not all clones are present; in checked studies, unresolved V genes account for under half, and no reason is known for the remainder. For this sample the table gives over 150,000 clones, of which 6.5% to 9.5% were detected only once. The ten biggest clones cover about 0.95% of the sample. The antigens these receptors bind are not known. Sequenced: central memory CD4+ T cells from blood. These receptor sequences come from a woman aged 40 to 50 with type 1 diabetes.

This clone was seen many times. The rearrangement links TRBV7-3 to TRBJ2-7, with TRBD2 identical over 8 bases. The CDR3 length is 17 residues. CDR1 is SGHTA and CDR2 is FQGTGA in the germline V gene. The trim removed 2 bases at V and 2 bases at J, leaving 11 bases unmatched. The CDR3 DNA reads TGTGCCAGCAGCTTAGAGGGACTAGGGCCGGTAACCTACGAGCAGTACTTC. It encodes CASSLEGLGPVTYEQYF.

This clone occurred a few times. The J gene is TRBJ2-2, the V gene TRBV7-9, with unresolved D. Germline values: CDR1 SEHNR, CDR2 FQNEAQ (reference sequence). This CDR3 region has 13 residues. V was pared by 7 bases and J by 2 bases, with 8 bases between. The CDR3 DNA reads TGTGCCAGCACCCGACTCAACACCGGGGAGCTGTTTTTT. Its protein product is CASTRLNTGELFF.

This clone has just a few counts. This chain connects TRBV19 to TRBJ1-1, with 8 bases that match TRBD1. V shed 5 bases, J shed 2 bases, and the junction held 7 bases outside the gene matches. Germline V gene data show CDR1 as LNHDA and CDR2 as SQIVND (reference sequence). CDR3 length: 15 amino acids. CDR3 bases: TGTGCCAGTAGTCCCAGACAGGGGCGAAACACTGAAGCTTTCTTT. Encoded protein: CASSPRQGRNTEAFF.

This chain connects TRBV4-2 to TRBJ1-3; a possible D gene is TRBD1 (5 bases). The CDR3 spans 14 residues. Trimming pared 4 bases from V and 8 bases from J, leaving 15 bases between. Germline CDR1 is LGHNA and CDR2 is YNFKEQ. Written as DNA, the CDR3 is TGTGCCAGCAGCCGGGGCGTCGGCTCGGACACCATATATTTT. Protein product: CASSRGVGSDTIYF.

In its sample, this clone was seen many times. V gene TRBV5-5 combines with J gene TRBJ1-6; 7 bases align to TRBD1. The CDR3 loop spans 15 amino acids. With V trimmed by 3 bases and J by 8 bases, 8 bases remained unmatched. The germline gives CDR1 SGHKS, CDR2 YYEKEE (reference sequence). CDR3 bases: TGTGCCAGCAGCTGGGAAGGGGGCGGTTATTCACCCCTCCACTTT. Amino acid sequence: CASSWEGGGYSPLHF.

The chain joins TRBV5-1 to TRBJ1-1, with a tentative D call TRBD1 (6 bases). V was clipped by 3 bases and J by 0 bases, with 9 bases between them. This CDR3 comprises 14 residues. CDR1 and CDR2 from the germline V gene are SGHRS and YFSETQ. CDR3 nucleotides: TGCGCCAGCAGCTCGGGACAAATGAACACTGAAGCTTTCTTT. As protein: CASSSGQMNTEAFF. Supplemented by reference TRBV5-1 and TRBJ1-1, the full variable domain reads KAGVTQTPRYLIKTRGQQVTLSCSPISGHRSVSWYQQTPGQGLQFLFEYFSETQRNKGNFPGRFSGRQFSNSRSEMNVSTLELGDSALYLCASSSGQMNTEAFFGQGTRLTVV.